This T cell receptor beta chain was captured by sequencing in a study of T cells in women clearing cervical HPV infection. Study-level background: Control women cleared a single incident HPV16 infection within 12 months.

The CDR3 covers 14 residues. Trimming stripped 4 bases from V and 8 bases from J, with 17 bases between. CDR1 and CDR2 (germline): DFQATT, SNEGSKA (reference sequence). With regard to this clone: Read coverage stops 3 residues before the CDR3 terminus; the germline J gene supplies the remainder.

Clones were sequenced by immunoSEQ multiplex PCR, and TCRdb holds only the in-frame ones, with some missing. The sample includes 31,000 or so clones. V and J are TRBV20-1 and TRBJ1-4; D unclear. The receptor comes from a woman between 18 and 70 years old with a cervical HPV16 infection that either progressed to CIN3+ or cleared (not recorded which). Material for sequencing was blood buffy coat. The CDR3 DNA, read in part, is TGCAGTGCTACAAACCTGCTACCTCACGAAAAA. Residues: CSATNLLPHEK. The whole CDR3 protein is CSATNLLPHEKLFF.